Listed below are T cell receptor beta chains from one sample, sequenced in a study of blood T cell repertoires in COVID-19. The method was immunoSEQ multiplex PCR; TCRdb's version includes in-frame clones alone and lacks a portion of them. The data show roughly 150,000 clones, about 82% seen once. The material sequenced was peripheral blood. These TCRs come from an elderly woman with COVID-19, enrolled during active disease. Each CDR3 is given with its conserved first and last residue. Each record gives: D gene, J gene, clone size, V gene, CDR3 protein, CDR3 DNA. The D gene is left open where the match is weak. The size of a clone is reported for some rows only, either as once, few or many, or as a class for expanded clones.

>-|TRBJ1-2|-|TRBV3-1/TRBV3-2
CASSQITGRGGYTF
TGTGCCAGCAGCCAAATCACAGGTCGAGGAGGCTACACCTTC
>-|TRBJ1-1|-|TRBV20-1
CSVGGKAFF
TGCAGCGTAGGGGGAAAAGCTTTCTTT
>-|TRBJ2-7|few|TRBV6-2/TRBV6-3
CASSSYSSSSYEQYF
TGTGCCAGCAGTTCTTATAGCAGTAGCTCCTACGAGCAGTACTTC
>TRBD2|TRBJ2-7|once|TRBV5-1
CASSLVGGGPYEQYF
TGCGCCAGCAGCTTGGTCGGGGGGGGCCCCTACGAGCAGTACTTC
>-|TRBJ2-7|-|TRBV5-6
CAAPTPGYYEQYF
TGTGCCGCCCCGACACCGGGGTACTACGAGCAGTACTTC
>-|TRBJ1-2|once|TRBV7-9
CASSEMGGNGYTF
TGTGCCAGCAGCGAAATGGGGGGAAATGGCTACACCTTC
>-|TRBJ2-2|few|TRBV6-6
CASSHPGLPRGGELFF
TGTGCCAGCAGTCACCCGGGACTCCCGAGGGGCGGGGAGCTGTTTTTT
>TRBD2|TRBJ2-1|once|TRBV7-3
CASSLDSGSLNEQFF
TGTGCCAGCAGCTTGGATAGCGGGAGTTTAAATGAGCAGTTCTTC
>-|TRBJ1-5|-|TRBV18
CASTTGGANQPQHF
TGTGCCAGCACGACGGGGGGGGCCAATCAGCCCCAGCATTTT
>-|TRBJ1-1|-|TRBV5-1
CASSLGASPTEAFF
TGCGCCAGCAGCCTGGGGGCGAGTCCAACTGAAGCTTTCTTT
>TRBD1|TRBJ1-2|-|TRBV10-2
CASSEKAGQLNYGYTF
TGCGCCAGCAGTGAAAAGGCGGGACAGCTGAACTATGGCTACACCTTC
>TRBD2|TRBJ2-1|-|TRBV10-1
CASSRTSGPPTNEQFF
TGCGCCAGCAGTAGGACTAGCGGGCCCCCGACGAATGAGCAGTTCTTC
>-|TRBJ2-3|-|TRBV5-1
CASSRGAVTDTQYF
TGCGCCAGCAGCCGGGGGGCCGTCACAGATACGCAGTATTTT
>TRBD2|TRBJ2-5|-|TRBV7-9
CASSLGGGTSDQETQYF
TGTGCCAGCAGCTTAGGAGGGGGGACTAGCGACCAAGAGACCCAGTACTTC
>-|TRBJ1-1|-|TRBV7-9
CASSRARGPQTEAFF
TGTGCCAGCAGCCGAGCGCGGGGCCCCCAAACTGAAGCTTTCTTT
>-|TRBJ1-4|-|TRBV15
CATSREMQGNEKLFF
TGTGCCACCAGCAGAGAAATGCAGGGGAACGAAAAACTGTTTTTT
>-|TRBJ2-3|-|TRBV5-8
CASSLRGSRTDTQYF
TGTGCCAGCAGCTTGAGGGGCAGCCGCACAGATACGCAGTATTTT
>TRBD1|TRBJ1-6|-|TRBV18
CASSPPGQGTGSPLHF
TGTGCCAGCTCACCCCCGGGACAGGGAACGGGTTCACCCCTCCACTTT
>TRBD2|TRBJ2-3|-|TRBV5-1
CASSSRPSGGTDTQYF
TGCGCCAGCAGCTCCCGACCCAGCGGGGGCACAGATACGCAGTATTTT
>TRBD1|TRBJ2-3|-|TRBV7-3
CASSSTGGRTDTQYF
TGTGCCAGCAGCTCCACAGGGGGGCGCACAGATACGCAGTATTTT
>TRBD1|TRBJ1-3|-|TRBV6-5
CASSRQGSSGNTIYF
TGTGCCAGCAGTAGACAGGGTAGCTCTGGAAACACCATATATTTT
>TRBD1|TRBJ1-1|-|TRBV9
CASSRDRGLLNTEAFF
TGTGCCAGCAGCCGGGACAGGGGGCTCTTGAACACTGAAGCTTTCTTT